These 29 T cell receptor beta chains were sequenced from one sample in a study of identical twins. TCRdb reanalysed the 5' RACE reads using MiXCR and keeps one entry per CDR3 protein. Of 200,000 to 300,000 distinct CDR3 sequences in the sample, approximately 7.8% are singletons; the top ten hold roughly 5%. These data also formed part of another study, on yellow fever vaccine responses in identical twins.

The sample was CD8+ T cells sorted from blood. These TCRs come from a woman between 18 and 29 years old in good health.

This clonotype has more than one count but fewer than ten. The chain has TRBV10-3 and TRBJ2-1; D is unresolved. The CDR3 has 16 residues. Germline V gene lookup returns CDR1 ENHRY and CDR2 SYGVKD. Trimming cost V 0 bases and J 5 bases, with 14 bases left between them. The CDR3 reads CAISESGSPIHNEQFF. The CDR3 nucleotides are TGTGCCATCAGTGAGTCTGGGTCCCCTATACACAATGAGCAGTTCTTC.

The chain carries TRBV7-9 and TRBJ2-5, with D tentatively TRBD1 or TRBD2 (5 bases each). This CDR3 is 16 amino acids long. The germline CDR1 and CDR2 sequences are SEHNR and FQNEAQ (reference sequence). The V and J ends lost 6 bases and 2 bases respectively, with 19 bases between them. The CDR3 DNA follows: TGTGCCAGCAGAAAACCGGGACCACGATGGCAAGAGACCCAGTACTTC. As protein: CASRKPGPRWQETQYF.

This clonotype was observed many times. The chain combines TRBV28 with TRBJ1-6; no definite D call. This CDR3 is built from 16 residues. V was trimmed by 1 base and J by 0 bases, leaving 7 bases between them. The germline V gene has CDR1 MDHEN and CDR2 SYDVKM. In nucleotides, the CDR3 is TGTGCCAGCAGTTTATTGGGGAACTCCTATAATTCACCCCTCCACTTT. This gives the protein CASSLLGNSYNSPLHF. Using reference TRBV28 and TRBJ1-6 for the parts outside the CDR3, the full variable domain is DVKVTQSSRYLVKRTGEKVFLECVQDMDHENMFWYRQDPGLGLRLIYFSYDVKMKEKGDIPEGYSVSREKKERFSLILESASTNQTSMYLCASSLLGNSYNSPLHFGNGTRLTVT.

Ten or more counts support this clonotype. The chain uses TRBV5-1 and TRBJ2-7; 7 nucleotides align to TRBD1. Per germline, CDR1 SGHRS and CDR2 YFSETQ. V lost 2 bases and J lost 5; bases outside the gene matches: 4. CDR3 length equals 13 residues. As DNA, the CDR3 is TGCGCCAGCAGCTTAGGACAGGAAGACGAGCAGTACTTC. Translated: CASSLGQEDEQYF.

Ten or more counts support this clonotype. V usage is TRBV7-8 and J usage is TRBJ2-2; D may match TRBD1 or TRBD2 (5 bases each). Germline loops: CDR1 SGHVS, CDR2 FQNEAQ. CDR3 length equals 16 residues. Trimming pared 5 bases from V and 3 bases from J, leaving 16 bases between. CDR3 coding DNA: TGTGCCAGCAGCGCTGCCGAGGGACCATACACCGGGGAGCTGTTTTTT. Protein product: CASSAAEGPYTGELFF.

This clonotype was recorded many times. V gene TRBV5-1 combines with J gene TRBJ2-1; TRBD2 aligns across 9 bases. The CDR3 length is 17 residues. Germline CDR1 and CDR2: SGHRS and YFSETQ. V was clipped by 5 bases and J by 4 bases; unmatched bases: 13. The CDR3 here is CASSSPSRLAGYNEQFF. The CDR3 DNA follows: TGCGCCAGCAGTTCACCGTCTAGGCTAGCGGGATACAATGAGCAGTTCTTC.

This clonotype occurred a few times. The genes are TRBV24-1 and TRBJ2-2, with D possibly matching TRBD1 (5 bases). The V gene's germline CDR1 is KGHDR and CDR2 SFDVKD. V was pared by 3 bases and J by 2 bases, with 12 bases between. CDR3 size: 16 residues. CDR3 sequence reads: CATSDRDRPNTGELFF. In nucleotides, the CDR3 is TGTGCCACCAGTGATCGTGACAGACCTAACACCGGGGAGCTGTTTTTT.

This chain uses TRBV12-3 or TRBV12-4 with TRBJ2-3; D might be TRBD1 or TRBD2, each matching 5 bases. Trimming stripped 0 bases from V and 0 bases from J, with 13 bases between. CDR3 length equals 17 residues. CDR3 amino acids: CASSLAGTLRSTDTQYF. The CDR3 DNA sequence: TGTGCCAGCAGTTTAGCCGGGACGCTGAGGAGCACAGATACGCAGTATTTT.

Ten or more counts support this clonotype. The chain recombines TRBV11-2 with TRBJ2-1; 12 bases line up with TRBD2. Germline CDR1 and CDR2: SGHAT and FQNNGV. Trimming took 4 bases from V and 8 from J; bases not matched to a gene: 9. The CDR3 is made up of 16 amino acids. This CDR3 is CASSSGALAGGDEQFF. In DNA, the CDR3 is TGTGCCAGCAGCTCAGGGGCGCTAGCGGGGGGGGATGAGCAGTTCTTC. Filled out from reference TRBV11-2 and TRBJ2-1, the complete variable domain reads EAGVAQSPRYKIIEKRQSVAFWCNPISGHATLYWYQQILGQGPKLLIQFQNNGVVDDSQLPKDRFSAERLKGVDSTLKIQPAKLEDSAVYLCASSSGALAGGDEQFFGPGTRLTVL.

The table lists this clonotype with a few counts. The chain joins TRBV6-1 to TRBJ2-7, with 12 bases lining up with TRBD2. This CDR3 has 16 amino acids. Germline CDR1 reads MNHNS; CDR2 reads SASEGT. The V segment lost 8 bases and the J segment 5 bases; nucleotides outside the gene matches: 13. CDR3 in amino acids: CASGESRLAGANEQYF. The CDR3 DNA is TGTGCCAGCGGCGAGTCACGACTAGCGGGAGCGAACGAGCAGTACTTC.

This clonotype has more than one count but fewer than ten. The rearrangement joins TRBV6-5 to TRBJ2-7; 7 bases match TRBD2. The germline gives CDR1 MNHEY, CDR2 SVGAGI. CDR3 size: 15 residues. Trimming removed 0 bases from V and 3 bases from J; junction bases left unmatched: 5. The chain's CDR3 is CASSYSSPSGYEQYF. The CDR3, as DNA: TGTGCCAGCAGTTACTCATCCCCTAGCGGCTACGAGCAGTACTTC.

This clonotype was counted only a few times. V is TRBV5-6 and J is TRBJ1-2, with 8 positions matching TRBD1. The CDR3 is 14 amino acids. Germline loops: CDR1 SGHDT, CDR2 YYEEEE. Trimming at V came to 4 bases and at J to 1 base, leaving 3 bases not matched to a gene. As DNA, the CDR3 is TGTGCCAGCAGCGTTGACAGGGGTAACTATGGCTACACCTTC. Its protein product is CASSVDRGNYGYTF.

This clonotype was recorded at least ten times. V usage is TRBV5-1 and J usage is TRBJ2-7; D remains ambiguous. Between the trimmed V and J ends, which lost 4 bases and 5 bases, there was a span of 7 bases. The CDR3 contains 11 residues. Germline V gene sequence: CDR1 SGHRS, CDR2 YFSETQ. The DNA of the CDR3 is TGCGCCAGCAGCGCCGCGGACGAGCAGTACTTC. It specifies CASSAADEQYF.

The gene calls are TRBV2 and TRBJ1-1; no clear D. This CDR3 region has 17 residues. V dropped 6 bases and J dropped 2 bases, with 22 bases sitting between them. The germline gives CDR1 SNHLY, CDR2 FYNNEI. The CDR3 coding sequence is TGTGCCAGCAGCGCTGGACGGATGATGGAGATCAACACTGAAGCTTTCTTT. Its protein is CASSAGRMMEINTEAFF.

The sample holds many counts of this clonotype. The genes are TRBV29-1 and TRBJ1-1; D is uncertain. Deletions cut 3 bases from V and 5 bases from J, with 13 bases between. CDR3 length: 13 amino acids. Germline CDR1 reads SQVTM; CDR2 reads ANQGSEA. This chain's CDR3 is CSVDGGLGTEAFF. DNA of the CDR3: TGCAGCGTTGACGGAGGGCTCGGAACTGAAGCTTTCTTT.

This chain links TRBV25-1 with TRBJ2-7, with TRBD2 as a possible D gene (5 bases). The V and J ends lost 4 bases and 3 bases respectively, with 7 bases between them. Germline assignment: CDR1 MGHDK and CDR2 SYGVNS. The CDR3 contains 12 residues. CDR3 protein: CASSVRDYEQYF. The CDR3 DNA reads TGTGCCAGCAGTGTCCGGGACTACGAGCAGTACTTC.

This clonotype was observed many times. The chain combines TRBV11-3 with TRBJ2-2; TRBD1 matches 10 bases. J was trimmed by 6 bases and V by 5 bases; bases with no gene match: 3. Germline values: CDR1 SGHNT, CDR2 YENEEA. The CDR3 covers 14 residues. The CDR3, as DNA: TGTGCCAGCAGCCCCGGACAGGGGGCCGGGGAGCTGTTTTTT. Amino acid sequence: CASSPGQGAGELFF.

This clonotype was seen a few times. The chain uses TRBV3-1 and TRBJ2-7, with 9 bases that match TRBD2. With 8 bases clipped from V and 4 bases from J, the junction kept 6 bases outside the gene matches. Germline loops: CDR1 LGHDT, CDR2 YNNKEL (reference sequence). This CDR3 comprises 13 residues. The CDR3 is CASASREGYEQYF. DNA of the CDR3: TGTGCCAGCGCCTCGCGGGAGGGTTACGAGCAGTACTTC.

The chain recombines TRBV28 with TRBJ2-7; D is perhaps TRBD2 (5 bases). Germline V gives CDR1 MDHEN, CDR2 SYDVKM. V shed 7 bases and J shed 3 bases, with 10 bases lying between them. CDR3 length: 12 amino acids. CDR3 bases: TGTGCCAGCACTCGAGGGAGCTACGAGCAGTACTTC. It specifies CASTRGSYEQYF.

This clonotype was seen at least ten times. The chain employs TRBV11-2 and TRBJ2-2; 14 positions agree with TRBD2. This CDR3 spans 18 amino acids. With 5 bases clipped from V and 2 bases from J, the junction kept 7 bases outside the gene matches. Germline V gene data show CDR1 as SGHAT and CDR2 as FQNNGV. The CDR3 bases are TGTGCCAGCAGCCAGGGACTAGCGGGAGCTTATAACACCGGGGAGCTGTTTTTT. Translating gives CASSQGLAGAYNTGELFF.

This clonotype has a count of ten or more. The chain is built from TRBV12-3 or TRBV12-4 and TRBJ1-2; TRBD1 might be the D (5 bases). Trimming removed 5 bases at V and 3 bases at J, with 7 bases between. CDR3 size: 12 residues. The CDR3 bases are TGTGCCAGCAGTGGGGCGGACTATGGCTACACCTTC. As protein: CASSGADYGYTF.

This clonotype was counted between two and nine times. This chain links TRBV20-1 with TRBJ2-3, with 7 bases that match TRBD2. V lost 0 bases, J lost 8 bases, and 2 bases stayed unmatched. Germline V gene lookup returns CDR1 DFQATT and CDR2 SNEGSKA (reference sequence). The CDR3 runs to 12 residues. The CDR3 DNA sequence: TGCAGTGCTAGAGATTGGGAGGGTACGCAGTATTTT. Its protein product is CSARDWEGTQYF.

This clonotype was detected many times. The chain combines TRBV29-1 with TRBJ2-3; D gene uncertain. The V end lost 4 bases, the J end lost 4 bases, and 15 bases lay between the germline ends. CDR3 length equals 14 residues. From germline, CDR1 is SQVTM and CDR2 ANQGSEA. The CDR3 DNA follows: TGCAGCGTTGTAGGGCCCCAACAATCAGATACGCAGTATTTT. This codes for CSVVGPQQSDTQYF.

This clonotype was counted at least ten times. The chain combines TRBV12-3 or TRBV12-4 with TRBJ1-5, with D perhaps TRBD1 (6 bases). V gave up 6 bases and J gave up 7 bases, with 13 bases separating them. The CDR3 spans 13 residues. This chain's CDR3 is CASRDTGPQPQHF. The CDR3 coding sequence is TGTGCCAGCAGGGACACAGGGCCCCAGCCCCAGCATTTT.

This clonotype has just a few counts. The V gene is TRBV27, the J gene TRBJ2-1; D is unresolved. The length of the CDR3 is 16 residues. Deletions cut 2 bases from V and 4 bases from J, with 15 bases between. CDR1 is MNHEY and CDR2 is SMNVEV in the germline V gene (reference sequence). CDR3 in amino acids: CASSLALVQDYNEQFF. CDR3 nucleotide sequence: TGTGCCAGCAGTTTAGCCCTGGTGCAGGATTACAATGAGCAGTTCTTC.

The chain employs TRBV6-1 and TRBJ2-3, with D uncertain. This CDR3 region has 16 residues. Between the trimmed V and J ends, which lost 6 bases and 0 bases, there was a span of 16 bases. CDR1 MNHNS and CDR2 SASEGT come from the germline V gene. Here the CDR3 reads CASSRPTVTSTDTQYF. CDR3 sequence (DNA): TGTGCCAGCAGCAGACCGACCGTTACTAGCACAGATACGCAGTATTTT.

Ten or more counts support this clonotype. The chain is built from TRBV7-9 and TRBJ2-1, with 7 bases aligning to TRBD1. The CDR3 contains 16 residues. Germline lookup yields CDR1 SEHNR and CDR2 FQNEAQ (reference sequence). Trimming at V came to 5 bases and at J to 8 bases, leaving 15 bases not matched to a gene. The CDR3 nucleotides read TGTGCCAGCAGCCCCCCCATAGGGGGCCTCGGAGATGAGCAGTTCTTC. The encoded protein is CASSPPIGGLGDEQFF.

V usage is TRBV7-6 and J usage is TRBJ1-1, with D hard to call. The germline V gene encodes CDR1 SGHVS and CDR2 FNYEAQ. The CDR3 is made up of 15 amino acids. With 5 bases removed from V and 0 bases from J, the gap between germline ends came to 13 bases. CDR3 coding DNA: TGTGCCAGCAGCCCCGGGCCCCTTATGAACACTGAAGCTTTCTTT. This sequence encodes CASSPGPLMNTEAFF.

The chain recombines TRBV6-5 with TRBJ2-5, with 8 bases aligning to TRBD2. The CDR3 extends over 18 amino acids. Germline CDR1 is MNHEY and CDR2 is SVGAGI. The V segment lost 2 bases and the J segment 5 bases; nucleotides outside the gene matches: 16. CDR3: CASSYLLSGGAPRETQYF. The CDR3 DNA is TGTGCCAGCAGTTACCTCCTCAGCGGGGGCGCCCCGAGGGAGACCCAGTACTTC.